This entry describes one TCR beta chain. Its antigen is unknown. This sample stems from a study of T cells expressing NK-cell markers. Study-wide background: The TCR beta repertoires were obtained from sorted CD3+CD56+NKG2C+, CD3+CD56+NKG2C- and CD3+CD56-NKG2C+ T cells. The study, taken as a whole, reports: There were a handful of donors in whom these clonotypes also led the CD3+CD56-NKG2C+ fraction.

The CDR3 has 14 residues. The germline CDR1 and CDR2 sequences are LNHDA and SQIVND (reference sequence). The cDNA for TCR beta came from 5'RACE template switching with UMIs. One entry per CDR3 protein, without DNA, is what TCRdb gives after re-calling the 5' RACE reads. Its listing shows some 140,000 distinct CDR3 sequences. The rearrangement links TRBV19 to TRBJ1-5. The sequence was obtained from a woman in her 50s in good health. Sequencing input: blood T cells: a sorted CD56 or NKG2C T cell subset, CD4+ or CD8+ T cells, or bulk PBMC T cells (not recorded which). CDR3 protein: CASRVRDSNQPQHF.